This TCR beta chain was captured by sequencing in a study of blood T cell repertoires in COVID-19 (TCRdb year 2020). A note on the overall study: Samples from collaborators originated in the United States, Italy and Spain and spanned both the acute and convalescent phases of COVID-19. The material from the prospective study consisted of cDNA or gDNA derived from T cells, B-cell-depleted T cells, or PBMCs. Deeply sampled blood TCRbeta repertoires from subjects exposed to, actively infected with, or recovered from COVID-19 were included in the dataset. The repertoires were released in a freely available public database intended as a resource for research on the immune response to SARS-CoV-2. Samples were obtained from the ongoing ImmuneRACE study (first 160 participants) and from some 1,300 subjects provided by 6 global collaborators. Nearly every sample came with metadata listing a de-identified subject ID, COVID-19 status, age in years and sex. Where available, HLA class I and class II types were taken from metadata supplied by the sample provider and were not determined by assay-based typing. Broader findings and caveats from the paper: The quantity of clinical and demographic metadata differed by source and by participant and was supplied without curation.

The collaborating institutions used their own protocols to collect whole blood in K2EDTA tubes. Collaborator samples were shipped for TCRbeta analysis as frozen whole blood, isolated PBMCs, or DNA extracted from either sample type. TCRbeta CDR3 regions were amplified from genomic DNA using the immunoSEQ Assay, a bias-controlled multiplex PCR. Per the authors' processing: Within the assay, amplification of reference gene primers was used to estimate how many nucleated cells each sample contained. To quantify the absolute abundance of each unique TCRbeta CDR3 rearrangement, sequence reads were collapsed and filtered. For each sample, productive Simpson clonality was calculated as the square root of Simpson's diversity index over productive rearrangements. Drawn from immuneACCESS, this table holds only the in-frame rearrangements with V and J called that TCRdb kept. Clones are partly lost; checked studies trace under half to an unresolved V gene and leave the rest unexplained. V, J and clone size reflect that table, while D and trimming were determined from the DNA. This sample lists some 390,000 clones; approximately 86% were detected once. The ten largest make up about 3% of the sample.

As for this clone: The specificity of this receptor is unknown. No much larger clone is present one base from it, and per-base qualities are unavailable.

The sequencing input was peripheral blood. This sequence originates from a human donor in a cohort sampled during active COVID-19.

The CDR3 protein: CSASHGQVITYEQYF. The DNA reads TGCAGTGCTAGTCACGGACAGGTGATAACCTACGAGCAGTACTTC. The chain is encoded by TRBV20-1 joined to TRBJ2-7; TRBD1 matches 7 bases in the middle. From its cysteine to its phenylalanine, the CDR3 spans 15 amino acids. Kept here is only the CDR3 DNA, which spans 45 bases and is read in frame from base 1. Unmatched junction bases come to 10, with V trimmed by 3 bases and J by 2 bases. CDR1 and CDR2 are drawn from the germline V gene (reference sequence): DFQATT, SNEGSKA.